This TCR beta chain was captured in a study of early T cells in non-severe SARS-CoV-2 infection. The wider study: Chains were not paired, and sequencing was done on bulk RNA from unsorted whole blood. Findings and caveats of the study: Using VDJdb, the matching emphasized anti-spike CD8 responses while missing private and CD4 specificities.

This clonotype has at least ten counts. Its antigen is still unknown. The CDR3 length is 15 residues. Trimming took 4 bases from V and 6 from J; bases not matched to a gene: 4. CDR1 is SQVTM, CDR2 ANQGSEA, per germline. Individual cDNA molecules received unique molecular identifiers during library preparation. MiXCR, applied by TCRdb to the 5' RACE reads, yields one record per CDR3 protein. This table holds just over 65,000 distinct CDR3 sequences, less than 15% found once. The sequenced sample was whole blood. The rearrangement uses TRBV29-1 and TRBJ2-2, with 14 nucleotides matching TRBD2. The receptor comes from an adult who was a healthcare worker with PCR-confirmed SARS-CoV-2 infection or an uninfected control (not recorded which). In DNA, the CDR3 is TGCAGCGTTGGTTTGGGACTAGCGGGAGCCGGGGAGCTGTTTTTT. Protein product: CSVGLGLAGAGELFF.